The 20 T cell receptor beta chains presented below share a single source sample, sequenced in a study of yellow fever vaccine responses in identical twins. TCRdb reanalysed the RT-PCR reads using MiXCR and keeps one entry per CDR3 protein. The sample lists about 9,000 distinct CDR3 sequences, roughly 83% occurring once. Source: T cells from blood (PBMCs), unsorted or a sorted subset (not recorded which), taken before or after yellow fever vaccination (not recorded which). These receptor sequences come from a woman in her late teens or twenties who received the yellow fever vaccine.

This chain connects TRBV24-1 to TRBJ2-7; D is perhaps TRBD1 (5 bases). The CDR3 length is 13 residues. V gave up 5 bases and J gave up 7 bases, with 14 bases separating them. Germline V CDR1 and CDR2: KGHDR, SFDVKD. CDR3 nucleotide sequence: TGTGCCACCAGTGGCCCAGGGAATATGGAGCAGTACTTC. This translates into CATSGPGNMEQYF.

The CDR3 DNA follows: TGTGCCAGCGGGGGACAGTTCCATGAGCAGTTCTTC. This translates into CASGGQFHEQFF. The chain recombines TRBV6-2 or TRBV6-3 with TRBJ2-1; 7 bases are a match to TRBD1. CDR1 and CDR2 (germline): MNHEY, SVGEGT. The CDR3 contains 12 residues. V lost 8 bases and J lost 8; bases outside the gene matches: 6.

The chain uses TRBV12-3 or TRBV12-4 and TRBJ2-1; possibly TRBD2 for D (6 bases). The CDR3 is made up of 13 amino acids. The V end lost 7 bases, the J end lost 2 bases, and 9 bases lay between the germline ends. CDR3: CASMGGTYNEQFF. The CDR3 DNA reads TGTGCCAGCATGGGAGGTACCTACAATGAGCAGTTCTTC.

The chain couples TRBV29-1 to TRBJ1-2, with D perhaps TRBD1 (5 bases). CDR1 SQVTM and CDR2 ANQGSEA come from the germline V gene. This CDR3 has 13 amino acids. Trimming took 4 bases from V and 4 from J, leaving 13 bases between them. The CDR3 DNA is TGCAGCGTTGTTTTGGGGCAGCGCTATGGCTACACCTTC. Protein product: CSVVLGQRYGYTF.

The genes are TRBV18 and TRBJ2-2; D is unresolved. Trimming cost V 2 bases and J 11 bases, with 9 bases left between them. The CDR3 extends over 12 amino acids. The V gene's germline CDR1 is KGHSH and CDR2 LQKENI. CDR3 in amino acids: CASSPWRGELFF. CDR3 coding DNA: TGTGCCAGCTCACCATGGCGCGGTGAGCTGTTTTTT.

The chain links TRBV2 to TRBJ2-3, with D uncertain. Germline CDR1 SNHLY, CDR2 FYNNEI. There are 10 residues in the CDR3. V dropped 8 bases and J dropped 2 bases, with 2 bases sitting between them. CDR3 nucleotide sequence: TGTGCCAGCTCCACAGATACGCAGTATTTT. Translation gives CASSTDTQYF.

This clonotype was seen more than once but under ten times. The rearrangement joins TRBV20-1 to TRBJ1-2, with D uncertain. The CDR3 loop spans 13 amino acids. The V end was cut by 2 bases, the J end by 4 bases, with 11 bases between. CDR1 and CDR2 (germline): DFQATT, SNEGSKA (reference sequence). The DNA for the CDR3 is TGCAGTGCTAGAAGACCCTCTTTCTATGGCTACACCTTC. The encoded protein is CSARRPSFYGYTF.

This chain uses TRBV2 with TRBJ2-6, with D tentatively TRBD2 (6 bases). Per the germline V gene, CDR1 is SNHLY and CDR2 is FYNNEI. Trimming pared 4 bases from V and 4 bases from J, leaving 17 bases between. The CDR3 extends over 17 amino acids. The CDR3 nucleotides are TGTGCCAGCAGTGGAGCGGGCAGGGCATCAGGGGCCAACGTCCTGACTTTC. This sequence encodes CASSGAGRASGANVLTF. The variable domain in full, completed from reference TRBV2 and TRBJ2-6, reads EPEVTQTPSHQVTQMGQEVILRCVPISNHLYFYWYRQILGQKVEFLVSFYNNEISEKSEIFDDQFSVERPDGSNFTLKIRSTKLEDSAMYFCASSGAGRASGANVLTFGAGSRLTVL.

The chain uses TRBV15 and TRBJ2-1; 8 nucleotides line up with TRBD2. The J segment lost 7 bases and the V segment lost 0 bases, leaving 8 bases of the junction unmatched. From germline, CDR1 is LNHNV and CDR2 YYDKDF (reference sequence). CDR3 length equals 16 residues. The CDR3 here is CATSRDTAGTRNEQFF. The CDR3 nucleotides read TGTGCCACCAGCAGAGATACCGCCGGGACTAGAAATGAGCAGTTCTTC.

This chain connects TRBV4-3 to TRBJ2-3, with TRBD2 matching 10 bases. V shed 1 base and J 3 bases; nucleotides not matched to a gene: 16. The germline gives CDR1 LGHNA, CDR2 YSLEER. The CDR3 totals 20 residues. The CDR3 bases are TGCGCCAGCAGCCAAGTCAGTGTGACAGGACCTAGCGGGAGAACAGATACGCAGTATTTT. Amino acids: CASSQVSVTGPSGRTDTQYF.

The CDR3 bases are TGTGCCAGCAGTCCCAGGCGGGGGGCCACAGGAGAGACCCAGTACTTC. It codes for CASSPRRGATGETQYF. The chain uses TRBV12-3 or TRBV12-4 and TRBJ2-5; TRBD2 matches 8 bases. With 5 bases clipped from V and 4 bases from J, the junction kept 12 bases outside the gene matches. The CDR3 totals 16 residues.

The chain combines TRBV11-1 with TRBJ1-5, with D unresolved. Per the germline V gene, CDR1 is SGHAT and CDR2 is FQDESV (reference sequence). The CDR3 runs to 13 residues. V was pared by 4 bases and J by 7 bases, with 11 bases between. The CDR3 DNA reads as TGTGCCAGCAGCTACGTCTCGGGGCAGCCCCAGCATTTT. Protein product: CASSYVSGQPQHF. The whole variable domain, filled in from reference TRBV11-1 and TRBJ1-5, reads EAEVAQSPRYKITEKSQAVAFWCDPISGHATLYWYRQILGQGPELLVQFQDESVVDDSQLPKDRFSAERLKGVDSTLKIQPAELGDSAMYLCASSYVSGQPQHFGDGTRLSIL.

V gene TRBV18 combines with J gene TRBJ2-5; D is uncertain. The V and J ends lost 6 bases and 1 base respectively, with 12 bases between them. This CDR3 contains 14 residues. Germline CDR1 reads KGHSH; CDR2 reads LQKENI. CDR3 amino acids: CASSPVSGQETQYF. The DNA for the CDR3 is TGTGCCAGCTCCCCAGTATCAGGCCAAGAGACCCAGTACTTC.

J is TRBJ2-3 and V is TRBV11-3; no clear D. This CDR3 is 15 amino acids long. Germline assignment: CDR1 SGHNT and CDR2 YENEEA. Trimming stripped 4 bases from V and 6 bases from J, with 17 bases between. The DNA of the CDR3 is TGTGCCAGCAGCTACCTAGGTCTTACGTGGGATACGCAGTATTTT. This gives the protein CASSYLGLTWDTQYF.

Written as DNA, the CDR3 is TGTTCAGGAGGGGCCTCCTACAATGAGCAGTTCTTC. Its translation: CSGGASYNEQFF. The V gene is TRBV7-9, the J gene TRBJ2-1; the D gene is possibly TRBD2 (6 bases). The CDR3 sequence is 12 residues long. The germline V gene has CDR1 SEHNR and CDR2 FQNEAQ (reference sequence).

V usage is TRBV2 and J usage is TRBJ2-7; 8 bases fit TRBD1. The CDR3 consists of 12 residues. CDR1 is SNHLY and CDR2 is FYNNEI in the germline V gene. The V gene end was trimmed by 8 bases and the J gene end by 2 bases; junction bases not matched to a gene: 2. CDR3: CASRDRTYEQYV. DNA for the CDR3: TGTGCCAGCCGGGACAGGACCTACGAGCAGTACGTC.

The CDR3 coding sequence is TGCAGCGTTGACAGGGCCAATGAGCAGTTCTTC. Its translation: CSVDRANEQFF. J is TRBJ2-1 and V is TRBV29-1; perhaps TRBD1 as D (5 bases). Looked up from germline, CDR1 is SQVTM and CDR2 is ANQGSEA. V was shortened by 3 bases and J by 6 bases, with 6 bases between the two germline ends. CDR3 length equals 11 residues.

The V call is TRBV4-1, the J call TRBJ2-1; 9 bases match TRBD2. Per the germline V gene, CDR1 is MGHRA and CDR2 is YSYEKL. The CDR3 contains 15 residues. V was clipped by 1 base and J by 9 bases; unmatched bases: 7. CDR3 sequence (DNA): TGCGCCAGCAGCCAAGGCGGGGGGGCCTCGAGTGAGCAGTTCTTC. Translated: CASSQGGGASSEQFF.

V is TRBV19 and J is TRBJ1-1, with D unresolved. The CDR3 is 15 amino acids. Germline lookup yields CDR1 LNHDA and CDR2 SQIVND (reference sequence). V lost 6 bases and J lost 4, with 18 bases in between. The CDR3 DNA reads as TGTGCCAGTAGGATGGGAAGGGAGGTTGGCACTGAAGCTTTCTTT. This translates into CASRMGREVGTEAFF.

This chain connects TRBV7-9 to TRBJ2-1, with D possibly TRBD2 on 6 matching bases. Germline lookup yields CDR1 SEHNR and CDR2 FQNEAQ (reference sequence). The V end lost 5 bases, the J end lost 10 bases, and 12 bases lay between the germline ends. This CDR3 has 12 amino acids. CDR3 in amino acids: CASSLASVEQFF. CDR3 in DNA: TGTGCCAGCAGCCTGGCTAGCGTCGAGCAGTTCTTC. The full variable domain, rest sourced from reference TRBV7-9 and TRBJ2-1, is DTGVSQNPRHKITKRGQNVTFRCDPISEHNRLYWYRQTLGQGPEFLTYFQNEAQLEKSRLLSDRFSAERPKGSFSTLEIQRTEQGDSAMYLCASSLASVEQFFGPGTRLTVL.